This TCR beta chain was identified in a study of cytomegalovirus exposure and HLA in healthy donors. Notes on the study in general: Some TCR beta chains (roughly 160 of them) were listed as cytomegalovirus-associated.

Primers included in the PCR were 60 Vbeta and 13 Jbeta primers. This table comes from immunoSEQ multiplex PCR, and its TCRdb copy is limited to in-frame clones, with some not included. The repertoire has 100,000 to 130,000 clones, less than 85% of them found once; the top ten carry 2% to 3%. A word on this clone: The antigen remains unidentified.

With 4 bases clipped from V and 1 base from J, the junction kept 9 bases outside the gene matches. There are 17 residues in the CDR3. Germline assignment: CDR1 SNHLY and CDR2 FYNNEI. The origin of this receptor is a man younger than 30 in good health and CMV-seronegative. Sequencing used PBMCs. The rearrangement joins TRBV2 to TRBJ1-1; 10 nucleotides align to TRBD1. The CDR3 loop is CASSARQGAIGNTEAFF. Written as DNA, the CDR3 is TGTGCCAGCAGTGCGCGACAGGGGGCGATCGGGAACACTGAAGCTTTCTTT.